Listed below are T cell receptor beta chains from one sample, sequenced in a study of human T cells and chemical hapten exposure. MiXCR, run by TCRdb on the 5' RACE reads, gives a single entry per CDR3 protein. The table records about 140,000 distinct CDR3 sequences, 4.1% of them present only once. Source of these receptors: a female donor in good health. CDR3s include the opening cysteine and the closing phenylalanine or tryptophan. The listing skips clone size in some rows; elsewhere it reads once, few, many or a size class.

v_gene	j_gene	abundance	CDR3aa
TRBV7-8	TRBJ2-1	many	CASSQPGLNNEQFF
TRBV5-4	TRBJ1-4	NA	CASSQWTDSSNEKLFF
TRBV11-2	TRBJ2-5	NA	CASSLVLTEEETQYF
TRBV12-3/TRBV12-4	TRBJ1-2	many	CASSKNRQSYGYTF
TRBV4-3	TRBJ1-3	many	CASSRNQASGNTIYF
TRBV7-2	TRBJ2-1	many	CASSSEGQSYNEQFF
TRBV5-6	TRBJ1-2	NA	CASSLGANINYGYTF
TRBV15	TRBJ2-7	many	CATRVGGQGRYEQYF
TRBV7-2	TRBJ1-1	many	CASRPAGYQAFF
TRBV20-1	TRBJ1-5	many	CSARWGGGTRNQPQHF
TRBV20-1	TRBJ1-2	many	CSARGGTGSLVGYTF
TRBV3-1	TRBJ1-2	many	CASSQDTGPNSRYGYTF
TRBV20-1	TRBJ2-7	many	CSATTLRGPYEQYF